There are many counts of the clone carrying this T cell receptor (beta chain). The antigen is undetermined. This sample was taken from a study of human T cells and chemical hapten exposure. General study results and limits: No alteration of TCRs above 1 in 1000 frequency was seen with DPC sensitization. Compared to controls, expanded TCRs made significantly more large clusters of similar CDR3s.

The sample's time point: pre-sensitization, week 0. Treatment defined: therapeutic diphenylcyclopropenone sensitization with weekly scalp DPC. Non-pregnant alopecia patients aged 18 to 70, suitable for DPC therapy. TCRdb passed the RACE reads through MiXCR, listing each CDR3 protein once. The table has 300,000 to 450,000 distinct CDR3 sequences, 4% to 6% seen once. CDR3 size: 14 residues. Trimming cost V 1 base and J 3 bases, with 10 bases left between them. Germline V CDR1 and CDR2: MGHRA, YSYEKL. This TCR was sampled from a woman in her fifties or sixties with alopecia areata. Some clones in this sample may be carry-over from other donors' samples. This rearrangement joins TRBV4-1 to TRBJ2-7; D may correspond to TRBD1 or TRBD2 (5 bases each). Here the sequenced sample was whole blood, taken in connection with sensitization to the hapten diphenylcyclopropenone (DPC). The CDR3 region has the DNA TGCGCCAGCAGCCAAGCCGGGACGTACTACGAGCAGTACTTC. Translation: CASSQAGTYYEQYF.